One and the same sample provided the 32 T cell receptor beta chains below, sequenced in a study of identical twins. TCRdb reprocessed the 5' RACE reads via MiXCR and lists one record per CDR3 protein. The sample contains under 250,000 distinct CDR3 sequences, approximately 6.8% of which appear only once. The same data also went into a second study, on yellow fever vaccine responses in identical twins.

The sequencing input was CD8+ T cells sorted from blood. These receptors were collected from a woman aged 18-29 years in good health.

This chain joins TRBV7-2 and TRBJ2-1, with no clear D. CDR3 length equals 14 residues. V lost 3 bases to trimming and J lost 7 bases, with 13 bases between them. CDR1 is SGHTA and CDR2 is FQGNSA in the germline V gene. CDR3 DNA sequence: TGTGCCAGCAGCTTTTTTGGCGGCGAGAATGAGCAGTTCTTC. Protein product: CASSFFGGENEQFF.

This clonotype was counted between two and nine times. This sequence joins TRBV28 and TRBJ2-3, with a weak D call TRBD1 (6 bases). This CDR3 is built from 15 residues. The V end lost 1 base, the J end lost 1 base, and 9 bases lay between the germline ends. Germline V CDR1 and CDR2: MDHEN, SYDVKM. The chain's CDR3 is CASSLSGAGTDTQYF. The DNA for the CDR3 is TGTGCCAGCAGTTTATCAGGGGCCGGCACAGATACGCAGTATTTT.

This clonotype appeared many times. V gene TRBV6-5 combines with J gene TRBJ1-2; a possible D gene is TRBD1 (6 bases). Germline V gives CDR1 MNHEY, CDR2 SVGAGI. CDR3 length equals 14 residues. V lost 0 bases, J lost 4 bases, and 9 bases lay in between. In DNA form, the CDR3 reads TGTGCCAGCAGTTACTCAGGCAGGGGCTATGGCTACACCTTC. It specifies CASSYSGRGYGYTF.

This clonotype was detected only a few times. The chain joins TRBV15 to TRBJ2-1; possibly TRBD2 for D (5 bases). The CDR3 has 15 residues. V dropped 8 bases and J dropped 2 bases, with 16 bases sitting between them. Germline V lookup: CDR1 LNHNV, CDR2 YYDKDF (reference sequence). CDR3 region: CATHFAGGTYNEQFF. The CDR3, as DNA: TGTGCCACCCATTTCGCGGGTGGGACCTACAATGAGCAGTTCTTC.

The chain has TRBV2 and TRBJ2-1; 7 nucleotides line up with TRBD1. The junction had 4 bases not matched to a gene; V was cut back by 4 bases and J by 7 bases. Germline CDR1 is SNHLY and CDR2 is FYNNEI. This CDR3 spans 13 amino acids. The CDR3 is CASSVNRGNEQFF. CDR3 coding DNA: TGTGCCAGCAGTGTAAACAGGGGTAATGAGCAGTTCTTC.

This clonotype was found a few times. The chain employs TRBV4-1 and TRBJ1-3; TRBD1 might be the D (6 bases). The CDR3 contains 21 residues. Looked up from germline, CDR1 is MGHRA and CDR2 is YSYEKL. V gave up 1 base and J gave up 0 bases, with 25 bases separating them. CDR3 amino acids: CASSQGSYREFGLSSGNTIYF. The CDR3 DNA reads TGCGCCAGCAGCCAAGGGAGTTACAGGGAGTTCGGACTTAGCTCTGGAAACACCATATATTTT.

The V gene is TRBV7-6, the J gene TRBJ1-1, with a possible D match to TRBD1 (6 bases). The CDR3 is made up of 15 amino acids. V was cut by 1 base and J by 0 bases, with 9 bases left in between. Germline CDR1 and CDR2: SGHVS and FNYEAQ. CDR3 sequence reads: CASSLDRAMNTEAFF. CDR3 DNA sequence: TGTGCCAGCAGCTTAGACAGGGCGATGAACACTGAAGCTTTCTTT.

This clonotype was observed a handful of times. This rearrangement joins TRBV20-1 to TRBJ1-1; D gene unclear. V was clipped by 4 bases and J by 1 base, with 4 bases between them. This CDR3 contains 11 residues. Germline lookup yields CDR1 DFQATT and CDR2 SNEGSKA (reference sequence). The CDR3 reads CSATANTEAFF. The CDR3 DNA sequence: TGCAGTGCTACAGCGAACACTGAAGCTTTCTTT.

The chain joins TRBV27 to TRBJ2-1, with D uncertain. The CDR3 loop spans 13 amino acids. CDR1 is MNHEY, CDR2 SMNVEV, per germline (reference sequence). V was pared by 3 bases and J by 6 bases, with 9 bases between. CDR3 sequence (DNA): TGTGCCAGCAGTTTCGGGTCCGCCAATGAGCAGTTCTTC. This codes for CASSFGSANEQFF.

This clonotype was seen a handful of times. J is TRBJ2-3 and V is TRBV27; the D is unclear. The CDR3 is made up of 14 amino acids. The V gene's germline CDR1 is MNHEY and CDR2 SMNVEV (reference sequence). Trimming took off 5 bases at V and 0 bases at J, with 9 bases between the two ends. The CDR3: CASSRHPSTDTQYF. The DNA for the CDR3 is TGTGCCAGCAGTCGACATCCTAGCACAGATACGCAGTATTTT.

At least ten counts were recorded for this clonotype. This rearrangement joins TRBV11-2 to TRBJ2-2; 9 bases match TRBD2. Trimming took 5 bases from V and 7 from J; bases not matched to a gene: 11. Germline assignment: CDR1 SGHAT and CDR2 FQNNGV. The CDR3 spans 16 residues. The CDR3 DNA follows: TGTGCCAGCAGCGCTAATAGCGGGAGAGCGGGCGGGGAGCTGTTTTTT. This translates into CASSANSGRAGGELFF. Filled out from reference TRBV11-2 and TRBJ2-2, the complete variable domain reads EAGVAQSPRYKIIEKRQSVAFWCNPISGHATLYWYQQILGQGPKLLIQFQNNGVVDDSQLPKDRFSAERLKGVDSTLKIQPAKLEDSAVYLCASSANSGRAGGELFFGEGSRLTVL.

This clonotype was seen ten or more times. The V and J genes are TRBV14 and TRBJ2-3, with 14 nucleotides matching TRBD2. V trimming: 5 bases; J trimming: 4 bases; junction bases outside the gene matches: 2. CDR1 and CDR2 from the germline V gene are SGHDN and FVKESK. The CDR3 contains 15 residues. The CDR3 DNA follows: TGTGCCAGCAGCTCGACTAGCGGGAGGGCAGATACGCAGTATTTT. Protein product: CASSSTSGRADTQYF.

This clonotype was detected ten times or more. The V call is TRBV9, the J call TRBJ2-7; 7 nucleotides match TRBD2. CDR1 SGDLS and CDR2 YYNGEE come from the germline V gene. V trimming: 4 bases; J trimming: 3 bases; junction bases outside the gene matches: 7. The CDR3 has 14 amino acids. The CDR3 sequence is CASSPGTTDYEQYV. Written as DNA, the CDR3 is TGTGCCAGCAGCCCGGGGACTACTGACTACGAGCAGTACGTC.

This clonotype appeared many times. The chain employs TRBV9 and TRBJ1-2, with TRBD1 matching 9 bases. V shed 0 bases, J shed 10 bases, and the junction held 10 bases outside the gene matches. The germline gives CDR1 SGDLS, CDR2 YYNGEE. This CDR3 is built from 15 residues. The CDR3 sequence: CASSVANRGRFNYTF. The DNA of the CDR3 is TGTGCCAGCAGCGTAGCTAACAGGGGGCGATTTAACTACACCTTC. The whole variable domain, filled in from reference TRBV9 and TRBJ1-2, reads DSGVTQTPKHLITATGQRVTLRCSPRSGDLSVYWYQQSLDQGLQFLIQYYNGEERAKGNILERFSAQQFPDLHSELNLSSLELGDSALYFCASSVANRGRFNYTFGSGTRLTVV.

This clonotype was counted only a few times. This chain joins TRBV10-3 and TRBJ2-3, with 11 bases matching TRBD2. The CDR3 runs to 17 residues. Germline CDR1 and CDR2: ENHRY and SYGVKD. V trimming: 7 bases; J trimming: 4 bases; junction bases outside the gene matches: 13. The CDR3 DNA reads TGTGCCATCACCGAGGGGTCTAGCGGGAGGAGGCCAGATACGCAGTATTTT. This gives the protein CAITEGSSGRRPDTQYF.

The CDR3 nucleotides read TGCAGCGTTCAACCCTCGACTAGCGGGAGGAAGCAAGAGACCCAGTACTTC. It is translated as CSVQPSTSGRKQETQYF. The V gene is TRBV29-1, the J gene TRBJ2-5, with 13 bases matching TRBD2. Trimming cost V 5 bases and J 2 bases; bases outside gene matches: 11. This CDR3 has 17 amino acids. Germline CDR1 and CDR2: SQVTM and ANQGSEA.

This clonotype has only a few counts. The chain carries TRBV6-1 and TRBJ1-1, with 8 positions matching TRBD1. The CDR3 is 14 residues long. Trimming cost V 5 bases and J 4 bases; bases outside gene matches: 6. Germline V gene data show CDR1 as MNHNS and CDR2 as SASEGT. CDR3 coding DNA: TGTGCCAGCAGTACAGGGGGAGAGGGCACTGAAGCTTTCTTT. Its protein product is CASSTGGEGTEAFF.

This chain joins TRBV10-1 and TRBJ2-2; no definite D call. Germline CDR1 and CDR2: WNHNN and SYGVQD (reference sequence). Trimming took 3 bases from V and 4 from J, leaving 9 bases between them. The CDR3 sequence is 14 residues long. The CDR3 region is CASSDHFTTGELFF. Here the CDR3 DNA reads TGCGCCAGCAGTGACCACTTTACCACCGGGGAGCTGTTTTTT.

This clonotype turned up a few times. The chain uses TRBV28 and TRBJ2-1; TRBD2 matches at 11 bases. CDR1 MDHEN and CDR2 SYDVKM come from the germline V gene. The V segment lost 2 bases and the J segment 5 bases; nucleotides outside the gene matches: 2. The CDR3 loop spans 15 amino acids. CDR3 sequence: CASSLLSGGDNEQFF. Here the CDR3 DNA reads TGTGCCAGCAGTTTACTTAGCGGGGGGGACAATGAGCAGTTCTTC.

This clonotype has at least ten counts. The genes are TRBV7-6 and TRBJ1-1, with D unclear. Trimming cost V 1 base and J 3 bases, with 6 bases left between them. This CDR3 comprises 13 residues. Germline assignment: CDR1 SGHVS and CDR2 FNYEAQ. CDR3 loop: CASSLGEYTEAFF. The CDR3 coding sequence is TGTGCCAGCAGCTTAGGGGAGTACACTGAAGCTTTCTTT.

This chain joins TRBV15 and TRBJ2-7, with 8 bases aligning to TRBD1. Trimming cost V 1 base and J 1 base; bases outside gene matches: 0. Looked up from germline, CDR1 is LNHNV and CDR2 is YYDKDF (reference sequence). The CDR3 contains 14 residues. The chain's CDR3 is CATSRGQGSYEQYV. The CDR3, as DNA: TGTGCCACCAGCAGAGGACAGGGGTCCTACGAGCAGTACGTC.

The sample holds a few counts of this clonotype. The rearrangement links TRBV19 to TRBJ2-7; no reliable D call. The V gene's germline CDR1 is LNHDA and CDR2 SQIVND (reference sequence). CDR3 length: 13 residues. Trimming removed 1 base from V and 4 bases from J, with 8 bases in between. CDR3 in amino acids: CASSIVGAYEQYF. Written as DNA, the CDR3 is TGTGCCAGTAGTATAGTTGGAGCTTACGAGCAGTACTTC.

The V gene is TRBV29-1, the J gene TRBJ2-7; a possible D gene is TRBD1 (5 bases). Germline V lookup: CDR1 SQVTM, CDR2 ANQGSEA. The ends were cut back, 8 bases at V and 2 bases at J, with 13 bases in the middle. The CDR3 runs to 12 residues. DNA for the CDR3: TGCAGCTGCCTTAGGGGAACCTACGAGCAGTACTTC. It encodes CSCLRGTYEQYF.

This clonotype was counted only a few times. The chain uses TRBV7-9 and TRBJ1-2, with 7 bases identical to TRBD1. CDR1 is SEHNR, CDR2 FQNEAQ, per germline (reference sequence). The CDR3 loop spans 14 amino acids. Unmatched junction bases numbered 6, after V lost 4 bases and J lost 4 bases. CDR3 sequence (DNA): TGTGCCAGCAGCTCCAGGGGGGCCGGCTATGGCTACACCTTC. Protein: CASSSRGAGYGYTF.

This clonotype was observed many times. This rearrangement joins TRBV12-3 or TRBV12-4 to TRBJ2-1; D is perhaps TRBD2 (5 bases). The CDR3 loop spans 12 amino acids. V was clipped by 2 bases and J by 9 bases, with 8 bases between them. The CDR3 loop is CASSLTRGEQFF. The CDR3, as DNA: TGTGCCAGCAGTTTAACCCGGGGTGAGCAGTTCTTC.

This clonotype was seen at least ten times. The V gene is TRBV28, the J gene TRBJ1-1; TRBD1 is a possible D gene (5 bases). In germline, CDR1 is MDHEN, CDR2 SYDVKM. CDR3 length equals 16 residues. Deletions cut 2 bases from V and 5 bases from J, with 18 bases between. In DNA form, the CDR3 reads TGTGCCAGCAGTTTAGGAGTCGCAGGGCCTCGAACTGAAGCTTTCTTT. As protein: CASSLGVAGPRTEAFF.

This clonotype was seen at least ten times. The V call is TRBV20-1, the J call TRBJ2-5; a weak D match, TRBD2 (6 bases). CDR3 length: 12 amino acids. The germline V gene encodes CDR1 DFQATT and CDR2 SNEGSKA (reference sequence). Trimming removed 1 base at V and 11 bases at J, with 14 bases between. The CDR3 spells CSARGRRDFQYF. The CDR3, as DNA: TGCAGTGCTAGAGGTCGGCGGGACTTTCAGTACTTC.

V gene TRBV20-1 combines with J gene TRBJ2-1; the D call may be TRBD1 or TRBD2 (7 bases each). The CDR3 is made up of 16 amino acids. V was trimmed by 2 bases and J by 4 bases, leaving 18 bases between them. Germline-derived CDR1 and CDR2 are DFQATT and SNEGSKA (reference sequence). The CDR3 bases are TGCAGTGCTAGACAGGGGGAGAGGCGGGGGTACAATGAGCAGTTCTTC. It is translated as CSARQGERRGYNEQFF.

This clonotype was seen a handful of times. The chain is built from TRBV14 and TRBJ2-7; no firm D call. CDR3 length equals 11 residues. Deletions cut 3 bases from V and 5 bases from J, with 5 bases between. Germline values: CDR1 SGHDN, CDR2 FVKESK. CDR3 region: CASSQAHEQYF. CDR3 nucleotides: TGTGCCAGCAGCCAGGCCCACGAGCAGTACTTC.

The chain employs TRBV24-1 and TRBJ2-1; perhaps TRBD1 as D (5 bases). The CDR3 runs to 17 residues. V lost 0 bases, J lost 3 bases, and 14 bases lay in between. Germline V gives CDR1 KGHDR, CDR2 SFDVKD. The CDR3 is CATSDLGAKGLYNEQFF. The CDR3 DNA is TGTGCCACCAGTGATTTGGGGGCGAAAGGGCTCTACAATGAGCAGTTCTTC.

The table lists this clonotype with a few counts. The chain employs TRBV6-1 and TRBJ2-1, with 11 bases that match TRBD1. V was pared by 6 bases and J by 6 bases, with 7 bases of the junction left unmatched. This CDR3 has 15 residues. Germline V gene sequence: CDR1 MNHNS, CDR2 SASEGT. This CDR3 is CASRIGQGAVNEQFF. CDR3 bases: TGTGCCAGCAGGATTGGACAGGGGGCGGTCAATGAGCAGTTCTTC.

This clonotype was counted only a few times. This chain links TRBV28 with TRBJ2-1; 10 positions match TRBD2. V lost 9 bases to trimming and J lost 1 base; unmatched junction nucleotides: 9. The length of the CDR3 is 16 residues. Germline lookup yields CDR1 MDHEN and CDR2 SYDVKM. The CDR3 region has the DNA TGTGCCAGTCAGCGGGAGGGGTTTGGGTCCTACAATGAGCAGTTCTTC. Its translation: CASQREGFGSYNEQFF. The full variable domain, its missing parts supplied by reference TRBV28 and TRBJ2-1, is DVKVTQSSRYLVKRTGEKVFLECVQDMDHENMFWYRQDPGLGLRLIYFSYDVKMKEKGDIPEGYSVSREKKERFSLILESASTNQTSMYLCASQREGFGSYNEQFFGPGTRLTVL.